This T cell receptor (beta chain) was recovered during a study of identical twins (dated by TCRdb to 2016 to 2017). Describing the broader study: To test whether fetal clonotypes persist, the study used deep sequencing on TCR alpha and beta repertoires from monozygotic twins, unrelated adults of various ages, and cord blood. To rule out contamination, replicate twin experiments were performed at different times with different library preparation protocols.

The library relied on 5' RACE. TCRdb lists the instrument as Illumina HiSeq 2000. Template switching added a universal primer binding site, and the final cDNA carried a unique molecular identifier that allowed TCR cDNA molecules to be counted accurately. Specific primers in the conserved constant-segment region were used to synthesize first-strand cDNA for the TCR alpha and beta chains. To control for contamination, each cDNA library was double barcoded with a SMART-Mk sample barcode plus Illumina barcodes. TruSeq adapter sequences and Illumina sample barcodes were added in two successive PCR steps. The TCR alpha and beta cDNA libraries were sequenced on the Illumina HiSeq platform using custom primers. As for the authors' bioinformatics: Unique molecular identifiers were extracted from raw reads with MiGEC, and CDR3 positions were determined with MiXCR. Recombination models were inferred per individual with the repgenHMM and IGoR tools using an EM algorithm. The analysis of shared clonotypes was done with the tcR package in R, with sharing normalized by the product of cloneset sizes. Out-of-frame nonproductive sequences were analyzed to study raw recombination free of thymic and clonal selection effects. TCRdb passed the public sequencing reads through fastp at Q25 and MiXCR, retaining productive beta sequences. CDR3 protein sequences are deduplicated, and each keeps its most common genes and DNA. These V and J calls are TCRdb output, not the study's own analysis. Counted in this sample were 240,000 or so distinct CDR3 sequences; roughly 13% of them appeared once. The ten largest clones take up around 4% of the sample.

Study-wide findings and limitations: Compared with coincidental sharing between unrelated individuals, an excess of low generation-probability sequences was observed among out-of-frame TCR alpha sequences shared between twins. Abundant cord blood beta clonotypes carried fewer insertions; young adult naive repertoires showed a weaker similar trend, while memory repertoires showed none. A weaker excess of twin sharing was found in beta out-of-frame sequences because the signal-to-noise ratio was lowered by fewer shared sequences. Because the same donors could not be followed over many years, conclusions were based on cross-sectional statistical analysis. Zero-insertion analyses could be partly confounded by invariant T cells such as MAIT and iNKT, though diverse VJ usage argued against such confounding for most clonotypes. Out-of-frame TCR alpha sharing in monozygotic twins was systematically underestimated by recombination models, whereas sharing between unrelated individuals was in agreement with the recombination models.

The CDR3 has 16 amino acids, counting the end cysteine and phenylalanine. Of all the DNA, just the CDR3 is kept, 48 bases in frame from base 1. The germline V gene yields MRHNA for CDR1 and SNTAGT for CDR2. Clipping removes 1 base from V and 5 bases from J, with 7 as the unmatched junction base count. In this sample, this clonotype turned up many times. The specificity of this receptor is unknown. Base qualities are missing; no much larger clone stands one base away. Every donor was a healthy Caucasian. The twin cohort consisted of three pairs of female monozygotic twins, all aged about 18 to 30 years. Miltenyi CD45RO+ enrichment and human naive T-cell isolation kits were used to isolate memory (CD45RO+) and naive T cells from PBMC. These same data were also listed under a study on yellow fever vaccine responses in identical twins. As described in the second report: The authors reported that the T cell response to vaccination in identical twins appeared partly convergent and partly personalized. The study precisely tracked vaccine-responding T cell clones in identical twins.

The chain links TRBV6-4 with TRBJ2-1, with 8 bases aligning to TRBD1. The sequence was obtained from a woman under 30 in good health. The sequencing sample was made of memory (CD45RO+) T cells sorted from blood. The cell subset or site label, read with the paper, signifies: CD45RO+ enriched T cells. The DNA reads as follows: TGTGCCAGCAGTGACTGGGCAGGGGGCGATCACAATGAGCAGTTCTTC. Translated, it gives CASSDWAGGDHNEQFF.